Presented here are 30 T cell receptor beta chains from one specimen sequenced in a study of cytomegalovirus exposure and HLA in healthy donors. PCR was performed using 60 Vbeta and 13 Jbeta primers. Data came from immunoSEQ multiplex PCR; TCRdb stores just in-frame clones and leaves some out. The table shows more than 100,000 clones, with 60% to 85% occurring only once. The sequenced sample consisted of PBMCs. The receptors shown here come from a woman aged 40 to 55 in good health and CMV-seronegative.

This clone is a singleton in its sample. V is TRBV19 and J is TRBJ2-7; 14 bases agree with TRBD2. The CDR3 spans 16 residues. V trimming: 5 bases; J trimming: 1 base; junction bases outside the gene matches: 4. Germline CDR1 reads LNHDA; CDR2 reads SQIVND (reference sequence). The CDR3 protein is CASSGTSGGRSYEQYF. The CDR3 nucleotides read TGTGCCAGTAGTGGGACTAGCGGGGGACGGTCCTACGAGCAGTACTTC.

This clone was detected only a few times. V is TRBV5-1 and J is TRBJ1-1; weak D call: TRBD1 (6 bases). The CDR3 contains 14 residues. Germline CDR1 and CDR2: SGHRS and YFSETQ. Trimming cost V 4 bases and J 1 base, with 11 bases left between them. The CDR3 coding sequence is TGCGCCAGCAGCCCACGGACAGAGAACACTGAAGCTTTCTTT. Translating it yields CASSPRTENTEAFF.

This clone was recorded once. This chain links TRBV21-1 with TRBJ1-1; the DNA was not used to check the table's D call, TRBD1. TRBV21-1 is reported as a pseudogene. The CDR3 sequence is 14 residues long. The CDR3 reads CASSRDRAFTEAFF. The CDR3 DNA sequence: TGTGCCAGCAGCAGAGACAGGGCCTTCACTGAAGCTTTCTTT.

The chain joins TRBV28 to TRBJ2-7, with TRBD1 identical over 8 bases. The germline V gene has CDR1 MDHEN and CDR2 SYDVKM. V was clipped by 6 bases and J by 4 bases; unmatched bases: 11. The CDR3 sequence is 15 residues long. CDR3 loop: CASSSPDRVDYEQYF. The CDR3 nucleotides are TGTGCCAGCAGCTCCCCGGACAGGGTTGATTACGAGCAGTACTTC. Combining the CDR3 with reference TRBV28 and TRBJ2-7 gives the whole variable domain DVKVTQSSRYLVKRTGEKVFLECVQDMDHENMFWYRQDPGLGLRLIYFSYDVKMKEKGDIPEGYSVSREKKERFSLILESASTNQTSMYLCASSSPDRVDYEQYFGPGTRLTVT.

The chain recombines TRBV5-1 with TRBJ1-1, with D possibly being TRBD1 (5 bases). Germline V lookup: CDR1 SGHRS, CDR2 YFSETQ. This CDR3 is built from 14 residues. V lost 1 base and J lost 1, with 8 bases in between. The CDR3 coding sequence is TGCGCCAGCAGCTTGAGCCAGGGGAACACTGAAGCTTTCTTT. As protein: CASSLSQGNTEAFF.

The chain has TRBV6-1 and TRBJ2-7; 8 positions agree with TRBD1. With 8 bases clipped from V and 1 base from J, the junction kept 10 bases outside the gene matches. This CDR3 has 15 residues. Germline V gene data show CDR1 as MNHNS and CDR2 as SASEGT. Written as DNA, the CDR3 is TGTGCCAGCCGGGCAACAGGGGGTGATTCCTACGAGCAGTACTTC. It encodes CASRATGGDSYEQYF.

The CDR3 loop reads CASSLLPGGAGNEQFF. The CDR3, as DNA: TGCGCCAGCAGCTTGCTCCCCGGGGGGGCCGGGAATGAGCAGTTCTTC. V is TRBV5-1 and J is TRBJ2-1; 8 bases agree with TRBD2. The CDR3 consists of 16 residues. Trimming at V came to 1 base and at J to 7 bases, leaving 10 bases not matched to a gene. Germline V gene sequence: CDR1 SGHRS, CDR2 YFSETQ.

V usage is TRBV7-2 and J usage is TRBJ2-7, with 7 bases aligning to TRBD1. Trimming took 5 bases from V and 6 from J; bases not matched to a gene: 10. CDR1 SGHTA and CDR2 FQGNSA come from the germline V gene. The CDR3 is 14 amino acids. The CDR3 sequence is CASSNMDRPFEQYF. Here the CDR3 DNA reads TGTGCCAGCAGCAATATGGACAGGCCTTTCGAGCAGTACTTC.

The V gene is TRBV7-9, the J gene TRBJ1-5, with D hard to call. The CDR3 consists of 16 residues. The V gene lost 2 bases and the J gene lost 3 bases, with 14 bases spanning the gap. Germline CDR1 is SEHNR and CDR2 is FQNEAQ (reference sequence). The CDR3 region has the DNA TGTGCCAGCAGCTTAATCGAGGCGGGGTTCAATCAGCCCCAGCATTTT. Translation gives CASSLIEAGFNQPQHF. The entire variable domain, with the rest obtained from reference TRBV7-9 and TRBJ1-5, is as follows: DTGVSQNPRHKITKRGQNVTFRCDPISEHNRLYWYRQTLGQGPEFLTYFQNEAQLEKSRLLSDRFSAERPKGSFSTLEIQRTEQGDSAMYLCASSLIEAGFNQPQHFGDGTRLSIL.

This clone was seen a handful of times. The chain recombines TRBV7-9 with TRBJ1-1; 8 nucleotides align to TRBD1. V was pared by 2 bases and J by 2 bases, with 4 bases of the junction left unmatched. The CDR3 consists of 15 residues. The germline gives CDR1 SEHNR, CDR2 FQNEAQ (reference sequence). The CDR3 DNA reads TGTGCCAGCAGCTTATGGACAGGGTACAACACTGAAGCTTTCTTT. Its translation is CASSLWTGYNTEAFF.

This clone occurred a few times. The J gene is TRBJ1-3, the V gene TRBV7-9; D is ambiguous. CDR1 is SEHNR and CDR2 is FQNEAQ in the germline V gene (reference sequence). The CDR3 loop spans 12 amino acids. Trimming removed 8 bases from V and 4 bases from J, with 9 bases in between. CDR3 nucleotide sequence: TGTGCCAGCCAACTTTGGGGAAACACCATATATTTT. Encoded protein: CASQLWGNTIYF.

CDR3 DNA: TGTGCCAGCAGTTTCAGGGGGAGCTCCTATAATTCACCCCTCCACTTT. Translation: CASSFRGSSYNSPLHF. This chain uses TRBV2 with TRBJ1-6, with 7 bases aligning to TRBD1. V dropped 5 bases and J dropped 0; count of bases not matched to a gene: 4. CDR1 is SNHLY and CDR2 is FYNNEI in the germline V gene. This CDR3 contains 16 residues. The complete variable domain, with remaining parts taken from reference TRBV2 and TRBJ1-6, reads EPEVTQTPSHQVTQMGQEVILRCVPISNHLYFYWYRQILGQKVEFLVSFYNNEISEKSEIFDDQFSVERPDGSNFTLKIRSTKLEDSAMYFCASSFRGSSYNSPLHFGNGTRLTVT.

This chain links TRBV7-9 with TRBJ2-7; 8 positions agree with TRBD1. The CDR3 extends over 15 amino acids. The V gene's germline CDR1 is SEHNR and CDR2 FQNEAQ (reference sequence). The trim removed 4 bases at V and 6 bases at J, leaving 11 bases unmatched. For the CDR3, the DNA is TGTGCCAGCAGCTCCTTCTCAGGACAGGGCGGCGAGCAGTACTTC. This codes for CASSSFSGQGGEQYF.

Only a few counts were recorded for this clone. In DNA form, the CDR3 reads TGTGCCAGTAGTATAGGAGACAGGCCAAGGGTAAGGCATTTT. Amino acids: CASSIGDRPRVRHF. The chain links TRBV19 to TRBJ1-5; D might be TRBD1 (6 bases). Deletions cut 1 base from V and 15 bases from J, with 19 bases between. Germline CDR1 and CDR2: LNHDA and SQIVND (reference sequence). The CDR3 sequence is 14 residues long.

V is TRBV9 and J is TRBJ2-5; TRBD2 agrees at 10 bases. Germline CDR1 reads SGDLS; CDR2 reads YYNGEE. V lost 0 bases and J lost 3; bases outside the gene matches: 8. This CDR3 region has 17 residues. In nucleotides, the CDR3 is TGTGCCAGCAGCGTAGGAGGGATAGCGGGGGGTAAAGAGACCCAGTACTTC. It translates to CASSVGGIAGGKETQYF. Complete variable domain (other parts from reference TRBV9 and TRBJ2-5): DSGVTQTPKHLITATGQRVTLRCSPRSGDLSVYWYQQSLDQGLQFLIQYYNGEERAKGNILERFSAQQFPDLHSELNLSSLELGDSALYFCASSVGGIAGGKETQYFGPGTRLLVL.

This clone was observed once. This chain's CDR3 is CASYRGYEQYF. In nucleotides, the CDR3 is TGTGCCAGCTACAGGGGTTACGAGCAGTACTTC. The chain combines TRBV9 with TRBJ2-7, with TRBD1 matching 7 bases. This CDR3 is 11 amino acids long. V shed 7 bases and J 4 bases; nucleotides not matched to a gene: 2. Germline lookup yields CDR1 SGDLS and CDR2 YYNGEE.

The rearrangement joins TRBV2 to TRBJ2-1; possibly TRBD1 for D (6 bases). Trimming removed 6 bases from V and 10 bases from J, with 19 bases in between. CDR3 length: 14 amino acids. Germline CDR1 SNHLY, CDR2 FYNNEI. CDR3 amino acids: CASRGTTGRGEQFF. DNA for the CDR3: TGTGCCAGCAGGGGGACCACAGGGCGTGGCGAGCAGTTCTTC.

The V and J genes are TRBV13 and TRBJ2-1; TRBD2 agrees at 8 bases. V lost 5 bases, J lost 4 bases, and 7 bases stayed unmatched. CDR1 and CDR2 (germline): PRHDT, FYEKMQ (reference sequence). CDR3 length: 15 residues. CDR3 region: CASSNGGAPYNEQFF. The CDR3 DNA reads as TGTGCCAGCAGCAACGGGGGGGCCCCTTACAATGAGCAGTTCTTC.

The chain carries TRBV6-5 and TRBJ1-5; D is unresolved. V lost 6 bases and J 1 base, leaving 13 bases between the germline ends. The germline gives CDR1 MNHEY, CDR2 SVGAGI. The CDR3 sequence is 15 residues long. Here the CDR3 reads CASRPTPVSNQPQHF. CDR3 nucleotides: TGTGCCAGCAGACCCACCCCGGTCAGCAATCAGCCCCAGCATTTT.

This clone was seen once. In nucleotides, the CDR3 is TGCGCCAGCAGCTCTGGACTAGCGGGGGGCCCCTCCTACGAGCAGTACTTC. It encodes CASSSGLAGGPSYEQYF. V gene TRBV5-1 combines with J gene TRBJ2-7, with 14 bases identical to TRBD2. The CDR3 sequence is 17 residues long. The V segment lost 3 bases and the J segment 0 bases; nucleotides outside the gene matches: 5. Germline V gives CDR1 SGHRS, CDR2 YFSETQ. Drawing the rest from reference TRBV5-1 and TRBJ2-7, the complete variable domain is KAGVTQTPRYLIKTRGQQVTLSCSPISGHRSVSWYQQTPGQGLQFLFEYFSETQRNKGNFPGRFSGRQFSNSRSEMNVSTLELGDSALYLCASSSGLAGGPSYEQYFGPGTRLTVT.

The chain combines TRBV15 with TRBJ1-2; D gene unclear. The CDR3 has 12 amino acids. V lost 4 bases to trimming and J lost 5 bases, with 8 bases between them. Germline CDR1 LNHNV, CDR2 YYDKDF (reference sequence). The DNA of the CDR3 is TGTGCCACCAGCAACCGCGCGTATGGCTACACCTTC. It translates to CATSNRAYGYTF.

The chain combines TRBV2 with TRBJ2-1, with TRBD2 as a possible D gene (6 bases). CDR1 is SNHLY, CDR2 FYNNEI, per germline. The CDR3 is made up of 12 amino acids. The V end lost 8 bases, the J end lost 5 bases, and 10 bases lay between the germline ends. CDR3 sequence reads: CASSGLNNEQFF. The CDR3 DNA follows: TGTGCCAGCTCGGGACTGAACAATGAGCAGTTCTTC.

This chain links TRBV10-3 with TRBJ1-1; 8 bases are shared with TRBD1. The CDR3 consists of 14 residues. The V gene's germline CDR1 is ENHRY and CDR2 SYGVKD. Trimming took 6 bases from V and 5 from J; bases not matched to a gene: 8. CDR3 nucleotides: TGTGCCATCAGCAAAGACAGGGGTTTGACTGAAGCTTTCTTT. Its protein is CAISKDRGLTEAFF.

The chain carries TRBV19 and TRBJ2-5, with a tentative D call TRBD1 (5 bases). This CDR3 region has 18 residues. Germline loops: CDR1 LNHDA, CDR2 SQIVND (reference sequence). Deletions cut 5 bases from V and 4 bases from J, with 26 bases between. The CDR3 is CASSLRTKTGSSLETQYF. The CDR3, as DNA: TGTGCCAGTAGTCTAAGGACAAAAACCGGCTCTTCGCTAGAGACCCAGTACTTC.

The J gene is TRBJ1-2, the V gene TRBV6-5, with D perhaps TRBD1 (5 bases). The V gene lost 5 bases and the J gene lost 5 bases, with 18 bases spanning the gap. The CDR3 is 15 residues long. Germline CDR1 MNHEY, CDR2 SVGAGI. The CDR3 region is CASSPLQAGGYGYTF. The DNA for the CDR3 is TGTGCCAGCAGTCCACTTCAGGCGGGGGGATATGGCTACACCTTC.

This clone has a handful of counts. J is TRBJ2-5 and V is TRBV5-6; TRBD1 matches at 7 bases. There are 13 residues in the CDR3. V lost 1 base to trimming and J lost 4 bases; unmatched junction nucleotides: 1. Germline V gives CDR1 SGHDT, CDR2 YYEEEE. In nucleotides, the CDR3 is TGTGCCAGCAGCTTGAACAGGGGAGAGACCCAGTACTTC. Protein: CASSLNRGETQYF.

This clone was observed a few times. The genes are TRBV5-1 and TRBJ2-5; 10 bases match TRBD2. The germline CDR1 and CDR2 sequences are SGHRS and YFSETQ. This CDR3 is 16 amino acids long. Trimming took 0 bases from V and 0 from J; bases not matched to a gene: 2. The CDR3 DNA reads as TGCGCCAGCAGCTTGGGGGGACTAGCGAACCAAGAGACCCAGTACTTC. Amino acid sequence: CASSLGGLANQETQYF.

This clone has only a few counts. This chain joins TRBV13 and TRBJ2-3, with D possibly being TRBD2 (6 bases). The germline V gene has CDR1 PRHDT and CDR2 FYEKMQ (reference sequence). CDR3 size: 14 residues. Trimming removed 3 bases from V and 6 bases from J, with 13 bases in between. The CDR3 DNA reads as TGTGCCAGCAGCTTTTTCGGGGGAACGGATACGCAGTATTTT. Residues: CASSFFGGTDTQYF.

V and J are TRBV6-4 and TRBJ2-1; D might be TRBD2 (7 bases). Germline assignment: CDR1 MRHNA and CDR2 SNTAGT. The CDR3 spans 16 residues. V was trimmed by 2 bases and J by 8 bases, leaving 19 bases between them. CDR3: CASSDLNGGRGYEQFF. The CDR3 nucleotides read TGTGCCAGCAGTGACCTTAACGGGGGGCGCGGTTATGAGCAGTTCTTC.

The chain links TRBV6-1 to TRBJ2-7; 8 bases agree with TRBD2. Germline V gives CDR1 MNHNS, CDR2 SASEGT. The CDR3 consists of 15 residues. J lost 7 bases, V lost 8 bases, and 16 bases had no gene match. The CDR3 sequence is CASADGGGMGTEQYF. Written as DNA, the CDR3 is TGTGCCAGCGCAGACGGCGGGGGGATGGGGACGGAGCAGTACTTC.